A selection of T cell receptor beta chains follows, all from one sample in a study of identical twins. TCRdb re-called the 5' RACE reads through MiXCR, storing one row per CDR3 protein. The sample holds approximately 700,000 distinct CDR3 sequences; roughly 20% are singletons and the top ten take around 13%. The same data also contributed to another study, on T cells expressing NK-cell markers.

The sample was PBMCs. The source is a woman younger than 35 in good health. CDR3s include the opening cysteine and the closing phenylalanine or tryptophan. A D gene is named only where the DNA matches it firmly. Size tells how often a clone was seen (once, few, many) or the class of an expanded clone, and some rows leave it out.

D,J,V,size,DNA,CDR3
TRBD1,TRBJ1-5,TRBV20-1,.,TGCAGTGCTAGGTCAGCCGGGACAGCTAATCAGCCCCAGCATTTT,CSARSAGTANQPQHF
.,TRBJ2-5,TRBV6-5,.,TGTGCCAGCAGTATACTAGATGGAGAGACCCAGTACTTC,CASSILDGETQYF
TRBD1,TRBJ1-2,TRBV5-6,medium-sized,TGTGCCAGCAGCTCCGGACAGGGTTCACTCGTCTTCTATGGCTACACCTTC,CASSSGQGSLVFYGYTF
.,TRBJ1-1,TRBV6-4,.,TGTGCCAGCAGTGTAGAGGGGGAAACTGAAGCTTTCTTT,CASSVEGETEAFF
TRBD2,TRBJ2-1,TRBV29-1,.,TGCAGCGTTCAACTAGCGGGAGGCTACAATGAGCAGTTCTTC,CSVQLAGGYNEQFF
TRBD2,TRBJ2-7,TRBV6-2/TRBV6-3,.,TGTGCCAGCAGGAACGGACTAGCGGGCGAGCAGTACTTC,CASRNGLAGEQYF
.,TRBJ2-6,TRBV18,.,TGTGCCAGCTCACCACTGACCCTCTCTGGGGCCAACGTCCTGACTTTC,CASSPLTLSGANVLTF
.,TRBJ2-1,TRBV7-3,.,TGTGCCAGCAGCCCCCCGGGGAGCGATGAGCAGTTCTTC,CASSPPGSDEQFF
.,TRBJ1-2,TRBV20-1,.,TGCAGTGCTAGAGATCCCGGGGGAGTTGACTACACCTTC,CSARDPGGVDYTF
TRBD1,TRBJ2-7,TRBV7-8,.,TGTGCCAGCAGCCCTGGACAGGGGTACGTGCAGTACTTC,CASSPGQGYVQYF
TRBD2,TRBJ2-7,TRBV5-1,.,TGCGCCAGCAGCTTGGTCGGGGCTAGCGGACACGAGCAGTACTTC,CASSLVGASGHEQYF
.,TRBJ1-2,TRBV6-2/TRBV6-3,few,TGTGCCAGCAGTTACGCGCACTACCAAGGCTACACCTTC,CASSYAHYQGYTF
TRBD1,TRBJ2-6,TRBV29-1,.,TGCAGCGTCGTTGGGACAGGGGACCCTAGCTCTGGGGCCAACGTCCTGACTTTC,CSVVGTGDPSSGANVLTF
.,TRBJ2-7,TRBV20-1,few,TGCAGTGCTAGAGATCCTTCTACAACCTACGAGCAGTACTTC,CSARDPSTTYEQYF
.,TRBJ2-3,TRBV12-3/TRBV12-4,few,TGTGCCAGCAGTTCTTGGCAGACAAACACAGATACGCAGTATTTT,CASSSWQTNTDTQYF
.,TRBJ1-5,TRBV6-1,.,TGTGCCAGCAGCCGATCAGGGAATCAGCCCCAGCATTTT,CASSRSGNQPQHF
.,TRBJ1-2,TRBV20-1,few,TGCAGTGCCCCGGCCGGGGGCCAAGGCTACACCTTC,CSAPAGGQGYTF
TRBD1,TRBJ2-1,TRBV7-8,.,TGTGCCAGCAGCCTGACTATTGGGGACAGGGATCCCAATGAGCAGTTCTTC,CASSLTIGDRDPNEQFF
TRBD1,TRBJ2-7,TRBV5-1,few,TGCGCCAGCAGCTCGGGGACAGCTACGAGGGAGCAGTACTTC,CASSSGTATREQYF
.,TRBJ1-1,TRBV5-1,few,TGCGCCAGCAGCTTTGCCCGGGGGGATACTGAAGCTTTCTTT,CASSFARGDTEAFF
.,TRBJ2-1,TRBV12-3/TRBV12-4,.,TGTGCCAGCAACGGGAGAATGAGTGGTGAGCAGTTCTTC,CASNGRMSGEQFF